A selection of T cell receptor beta chains follows, all from one sample in a study of human T cells and chemical hapten exposure. TCRdb re-derived calls from the RACE reads in MiXCR, one entry per CDR3 protein. The table records around 39,000 distinct CDR3 sequences, more than 6% of them present only once. This specimen was whole blood, taken in connection with sensitization to the hapten diphenylcyclopropenone (DPC). All receptors come from a woman aged 25 to 39 with alopecia areata. Some clones in this sample may be carry-over from other donors' samples. CDR3s include the opening cysteine and the closing phenylalanine or tryptophan. A D gene is named only where the DNA matches it firmly.

D | V | CDR3
. | TRBV20-1 | CSARVLGAEKLFF
. | TRBV27 | CASSFVGGQADTQYF
. | TRBV29-1 | CSVVPGASTGELFF
TRBD1 | TRBV20-1 | CSAAGTGYSNQPQHF
TRBD2 | TRBV13 | CASSLTSGDYNEQFF
TRBD1 | TRBV6-5 | CASSYSITGVGEQYF
. | TRBV14 | CASSQDAGYNSPLHF
. | TRBV2 | CASSEGSSNQPQHF
. | TRBV12-3/TRBV12-4 | CASSPGKIGVFYEQYF
TRBD1 | TRBV4-3 | CASSQVGTGVGYTF
. | TRBV7-9 | CASSRPGDNSPLHF
TRBD1 | TRBV4-3 | CASPRLRDRAASGYF
. | TRBV6-5 | CASFQAETQYF
. | TRBV2 | CASSGSVQHLNIQYF
. | TRBV7-2 | CASSPRGSGFTDTQYF
TRBD1 | TRBV28 | CASDNPGQRSQYF
TRBD1 | TRBV27 | CASSHRGEGAKNIQYF
. | TRBV29-1 | CSVPGPGIGSPLHF
TRBD2 | TRBV13 | CASSSTSEVTDTQYF
TRBD2 | TRBV20-1 | CSASTQAGGLLVEQFF